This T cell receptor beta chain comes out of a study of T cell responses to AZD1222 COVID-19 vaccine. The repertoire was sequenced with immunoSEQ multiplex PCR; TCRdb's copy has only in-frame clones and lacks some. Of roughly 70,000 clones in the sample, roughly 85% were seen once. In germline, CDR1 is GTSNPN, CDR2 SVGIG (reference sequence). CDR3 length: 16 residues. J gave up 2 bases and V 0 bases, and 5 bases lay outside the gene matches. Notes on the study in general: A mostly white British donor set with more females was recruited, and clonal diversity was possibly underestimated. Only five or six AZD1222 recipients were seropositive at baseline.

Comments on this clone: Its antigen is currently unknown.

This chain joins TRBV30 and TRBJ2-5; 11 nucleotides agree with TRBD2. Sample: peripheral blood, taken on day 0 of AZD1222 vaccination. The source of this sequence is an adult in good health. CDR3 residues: CAWSVLAGVTQETQYF. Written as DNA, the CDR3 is TGTGCCTGGAGTGTACTAGCGGGGGTCACACAAGAGACCCAGTACTTC. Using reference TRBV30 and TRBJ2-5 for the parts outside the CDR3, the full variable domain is SQTIHQWPATLVQPVGSPLSLECTVEGTSNPNLYWYRQAAGRGLQLLFYSVGIGQISSEVPQNLSASRPQDRQFILSSKKLLLSDSGFYLCAWSVLAGVTQETQYFGPGTRLLVL.